These T cell receptor beta chains were read from a single sample in a study of T cells after yellow fever vaccination. Each CDR3 protein is one row after TCRdb ran MiXCR on the 5' RACE reads. This table holds about 130,000 distinct CDR3 sequences, 7.4% found once. Here the sequenced sample was CD4+ T cells sorted from PBMCs, taken 10 to 11 days after the first yellow fever vaccination. The receptors come from a man younger than 30 who received the YFV17D yellow fever vaccine. CDR3s include the opening cysteine and the closing phenylalanine or tryptophan. The D gene is left open where the match is weak. Size tells how often a clone was seen (once, few, many) or the class of an expanded clone, and some rows leave it out.

CDR3 DNA | CDR3 protein | J gene | V gene | D gene | clone size
TGTGCCAGCACAGGGGGTTTATTTGGAGATCAGCCCCAGCATTTT | CASTGGLFGDQPQHF | TRBJ1-5 | TRBV6-2/TRBV6-3 | TRBD1 | many
TGTGCCAGCAGCTTAGCGCCCAACACTGAAGCTTTCTTT | CASSLAPNTEAFF | TRBJ1-1 | TRBV7-2 | - | -
TGTGCCAGCAGCCCGGGGCTCGTCTACGAGCAGTACTTC | CASSPGLVYEQYF | TRBJ2-7 | TRBV5-6 | - | -
TGTGCCAGCAGCTCTCGCGGGGTGGGGCCCTACGAGCAGTACTTC | CASSSRGVGPYEQYF | TRBJ2-7 | TRBV27 | - | many
TGTGCCAGCAGTTTCGCCGGACAGGGTGGAGAGACCCAGTACTTC | CASSFAGQGGETQYF | TRBJ2-5 | TRBV12-3/TRBV12-4 | TRBD1 | many
TGCGCCAGCAGGGGACAGGGGAACCGTGGGGCCAACGTCCTGACTTTC | CASRGQGNRGANVLTF | TRBJ2-6 | TRBV5-1 | TRBD1 | -
TGCGCCAGCAGCCAAGCCACAGGGACGGGCACAGATACGCAGTATTTT | CASSQATGTGTDTQYF | TRBJ2-3 | TRBV4-3 | - | many
TGTGCCAGCAGCCAAGATTACGGCAGTGTGAACACTGAAGCTTTCTTT | CASSQDYGSVNTEAFF | TRBJ1-1 | TRBV4-2 | - | many
TGTGCCAGCAGCTGGCCGGGACGCTACAATGAGCAGTTCTTC | CASSWPGRYNEQFF | TRBJ2-1 | TRBV11-2 | - | many
TGTGCCAGCAGCCAAGGGCGTGCGTACACCATATATTTT | CASSQGRAYTIYF | TRBJ1-3 | TRBV3-1 | - | few
TGCGCCAGCAGCGCCCCGGCGCAGGGAGAAGAGACCCAGTACTTC | CASSAPAQGEETQYF | TRBJ2-5 | TRBV5-1 | - | few
TGTGCCAGCAGCGTTCAAGCGAGCTCCTACAATGAGCAGTTCTTC | CASSVQASSYNEQFF | TRBJ2-1 | TRBV9 | - | many
TGCAGCGTTGAGTCCGACTTATCTGGAAACACCATATATTTT | CSVESDLSGNTIYF | TRBJ1-3 | TRBV29-1 | - | -
TGTGCCAGCTCACCTGGATCAAGCCCACTGAACACTGAAGCTTTCTTT | CASSPGSSPLNTEAFF | TRBJ1-1 | TRBV18 | - | many
TGCAGTGCTAGACGACGCGGGACTAGCGGGGGGGCCTTGGAGACCCAGTACTTC | CSARRRGTSGGALETQYF | TRBJ2-5 | TRBV20-1 | TRBD2 | many
TGTGCCAGCAGTCGACAGATTAACTATGGCTACACCTTC | CASSRQINYGYTF | TRBJ1-2 | TRBV6-1 | - | many